This entry lists 10 T cell receptor beta chains sequenced from one sample in a study of T cell changes during pregnancy in multiple sclerosis. Here immunoSEQ multiplex PCR was the method, and the copy in TCRdb shows in-frame clones only, minus some. The repertoire holds roughly 22,000 clones, about nine tenths seen once, with around 0.63% in the top ten. This specimen consisted of CD4+ T cells from peripheral blood mononuclear cells, obtained after pregnancy. Source of these receptors: a female donor in good health, enrolled as a control in a pregnancy study.

This clone was detected only once. The chain uses TRBV2 and TRBJ1-2; 8 bases align to TRBD1. J gave up 9 bases and V 6 bases, and 12 bases lay outside the gene matches. CDR3 length: 14 residues. CDR1 is SNHLY and CDR2 is FYNNEI in the germline V gene. CDR3 in amino acids: CASSALQDRASYTF. In nucleotides, the CDR3 is TGTGCCAGCAGCGCACTACAGGACAGGGCCAGCTACACCTTC.

The chain has TRBV7-3 and TRBJ1-1; weak D call: TRBD1 (5 bases). Trimming took 6 bases from V and 0 from J, leaving 14 bases between them. Germline V gene data show CDR1 as SGHTA and CDR2 as FQGTGA. The CDR3 is made up of 15 amino acids. Here the CDR3 reads CASRSTQAMNTEAFF. CDR3 sequence (DNA): TGTGCCAGCAGGTCCACACAGGCGATGAACACTGAAGCTTTCTTT. The entire variable domain, with the rest obtained from reference TRBV7-3 and TRBJ1-1, is as follows: GAGVSQTPSNKVTEKGKYVELRCDPISGHTALYWYRQSLGQGPEFLIYFQGTGAADDSGLPNDRFFAVRPEGSVSTLKIQRTERGDSAVYLCASRSTQAMNTEAFFGQGTRLTVV.

The V call is TRBV7-9, the J call TRBJ1-4, with 10 nucleotides matching TRBD1. CDR3 length equals 17 residues. Germline V gene data show CDR1 as SEHNR and CDR2 as FQNEAQ (reference sequence). V shed 4 bases, J shed 3 bases, and the junction held 8 bases outside the gene matches. The CDR3 loop reads CASSSGDRGASNEKLFF. In DNA form, the CDR3 reads TGTGCCAGCAGCTCCGGGGACAGGGGTGCGTCTAATGAAAAACTGTTTTTT.

This clone showed up just once. V and J are TRBV10-3 and TRBJ2-7; 11 bases fit TRBD1. Looked up from germline, CDR1 is ENHRY and CDR2 is SYGVKD. Losses at the gene ends were 6 bases for V and 2 bases for J; bases not matched to a gene: 12. CDR3 length: 17 residues. The CDR3 here is CAISGEARDRGTYEQYF. Written as DNA, the CDR3 is TGTGCCATCAGCGGGGAAGCCCGGGACAGGGGGACCTACGAGCAGTACTTC.

The V call is TRBV30, the J call TRBJ1-1; D remains ambiguous. The germline CDR1 and CDR2 sequences are GTSNPN and SVGIG (reference sequence). Trimming took 2 bases from V and 0 from J, leaving 7 bases between them. This CDR3 comprises 13 residues. CDR3 region: CAWSPGMNTEAFF. The CDR3 nucleotides read TGTGCCTGGAGTCCCGGTATGAACACTGAAGCTTTCTTT.

The CDR3 nucleotides read TGTGCCAGCACCGACAGGGGGCAATCCTACAATGAGCAGTTCTTC. It encodes CASTDRGQSYNEQFF. This chain connects TRBV6-6 to TRBJ2-1; TRBD1 matches at 10 bases. The CDR3 runs 15 residues. V lost 7 bases, J lost 1 base, and 4 bases stayed unmatched. Germline V gene data show CDR1 as MNHNY and CDR2 as SVGAGI (reference sequence).

This chain links TRBV5-1 with TRBJ2-6, with D uncertain. Trimming took 4 bases from V and 0 from J, leaving 8 bases between them. The germline gives CDR1 SGHRS, CDR2 YFSETQ. The CDR3 extends over 15 amino acids. The CDR3 spells CASSPPVSGANVLTF. As DNA, the CDR3 is TGCGCCAGCAGCCCCCCCGTCTCTGGGGCCAACGTCCTGACTTTC.

The rearrangement links TRBV5-8 to TRBJ2-7, with D uncertain. Germline-derived CDR1 and CDR2 are SGHTS and YDEGEE. With 0 bases removed from V and 3 bases from J, the gap between germline ends came to 7 bases. The CDR3 consists of 13 residues. CDR3 DNA sequence: TGTGCCAGCAGCTTGGCACTGAACTACGAGCAGTACTTC. It yields the protein CASSLALNYEQYF.

The chain employs TRBV7-2 and TRBJ2-5, with 9 bases fitting TRBD2. Germline CDR1 and CDR2: SGHTA and FQGNSA. The CDR3 spans 16 residues. V lost 0 bases and J lost 4; bases outside the gene matches: 6. CDR3 sequence: CASSLASGRVGETQYF. The CDR3 nucleotides are TGTGCCAGCAGCTTAGCTAGCGGGAGAGTCGGAGAGACCCAGTACTTC.

This chain joins TRBV7-2 and TRBJ1-1; D possibly corresponds to TRBD1 (6 bases). CDR1 and CDR2 (germline): SGHTA, FQGNSA. Trimming removed 3 bases from V and 7 bases from J, with 12 bases in between. This CDR3 is built from 13 residues. The CDR3 region is CASSFLKGGEAFF. For the CDR3, the DNA is TGTGCCAGCAGCTTTTTGAAAGGGGGTGAAGCTTTCTTT.